The T cell receptor (beta chain) under discussion was sequenced for a study of glioma-infiltrating T cells. Using RNA template, CDR3s of TCR alpha and beta were amplified with iRepertoire arm-PCR. MiXCR, run by TCRdb on the multiplex PCR reads, gives a single entry per CDR3 protein. Here the sample spans about 140,000 distinct CDR3 sequences, 39% being singletons. This TCR came from a human donor with low-grade glioma or glioblastoma, undergoing nonglioma brain surgery, or in good health (not recorded which). The sequenced material came from glioma tissue, nonneoplastic brain tissue, or PBMCs (not recorded which).

The CDR3 region has the DNA TGTGCCAGTAGGGACAGGGCGAACACTGAAGCTTTCTTT. It yields the protein CASRDRANTEAFF. The rearrangement joins TRBV19 to TRBJ1-1; TRBD1 agrees at 8 bases. V was pared by 6 bases and J by 1 base, with 1 base of the junction left unmatched. Germline V gene lookup returns CDR1 LNHDA and CDR2 SQIVND (reference sequence). The CDR3 spans 13 residues.